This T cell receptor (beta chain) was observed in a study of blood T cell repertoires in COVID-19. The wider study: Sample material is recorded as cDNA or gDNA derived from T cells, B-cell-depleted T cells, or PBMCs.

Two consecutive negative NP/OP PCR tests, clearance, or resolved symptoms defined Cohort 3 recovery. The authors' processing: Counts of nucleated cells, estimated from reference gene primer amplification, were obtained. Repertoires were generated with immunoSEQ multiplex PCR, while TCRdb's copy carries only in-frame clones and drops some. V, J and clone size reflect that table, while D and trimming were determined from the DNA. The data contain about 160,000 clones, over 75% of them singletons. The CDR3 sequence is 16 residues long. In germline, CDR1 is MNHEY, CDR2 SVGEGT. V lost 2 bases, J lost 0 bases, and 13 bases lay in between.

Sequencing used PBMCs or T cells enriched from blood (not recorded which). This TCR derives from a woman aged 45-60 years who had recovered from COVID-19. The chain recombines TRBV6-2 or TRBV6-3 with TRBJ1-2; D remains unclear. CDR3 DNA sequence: TGTGCCAGCAGTTACGGCTCCCGGGGAACTAACTATGGCTACACCTTC. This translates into CASSYGSRGTNYGYTF.